These T cell receptor beta chains were read from a single sample in a study of shared clonotypes between healthy human individuals. Method: immunoSEQ multiplex PCR; TCRdb's copy keeps in-frame clones and lacks some. The sample records 550,000 to 600,000 clones, about 98% being singletons. The source material was naive CD8+ T cells sorted from blood. The receptors here all came from a man aged 30 to 39 in good health. Both conserved end residues are part of each CDR3. A D gene is named only where the DNA matches it firmly. The listing skips clone size in some rows; elsewhere it reads once, few, many or a size class.

j_gene	abundance	v_gene	d_gene	CDR3aa	CDR3nt
TRBJ2-7	-	TRBV6-6	TRBD2	CASSTLEREAPYEQYF	TGTGCCAGCAGTACCCTAGAGCGGGAGGCCCCCTACGAGCAGTACTTC
TRBJ1-5	-	TRBV6-5	TRBD1	CASSRDRGDQPQHF	TGTGCCAGCAGTCGGGACAGGGGGGATCAGCCCCAGCATTTT
TRBJ2-2	-	TRBV9	-	CASSGARLGPDTGELFF	TGTGCCAGCAGCGGGGCAAGGTTGGGTCCCGACACCGGGGAGCTGTTTTTT
TRBJ2-7	-	TRBV7-2	TRBD2	CASSLSLAGYEQYF	TGTGCCAGCAGCTTGAGCCTAGCGGGGTACGAGCAGTACTTC
TRBJ2-1	-	TRBV6-5	TRBD1	CASSLTGGNEQFF	TGTGCCAGCAGTTTGACAGGGGGAAATGAGCAGTTCTTC
TRBJ2-1	-	TRBV11-3	TRBD1	CASSLALQGYNEQFF	TGTGCCAGCAGCTTAGCTCTACAGGGGTACAATGAGCAGTTCTTC
TRBJ2-6	-	TRBV5-6	-	CASSLVAGPGANVLTF	TGTGCCAGCAGTTTGGTTGCGGGCCCTGGGGCCAACGTCCTGACTTTC
TRBJ1-1	-	TRBV29-1	-	CSVESTMNTEAFF	TGCAGCGTTGAAAGTACTATGAACACTGAAGCTTTCTTT
TRBJ2-3	-	TRBV6-1	-	CASSGDFTNLFTDTQYF	TGTGCCAGCAGTGGGGACTTCACGAACCTTTTTACGGATACGCAGTATTTT
TRBJ1-2	-	TRBV9	-	CASSGMVQAYGYTF	TGTGCCAGCAGCGGGATGGTACAGGCCTATGGCTACACCTTC
TRBJ2-3	-	TRBV7-7	-	CARGDQKGNTDTQYF	TGTGCCAGAGGGGACCAGAAGGGGAACACAGATACGCAGTATTTT
TRBJ2-1	-	TRBV14	TRBD2	CASSPRRSGRADEQFF	TGTGCCAGCAGCCCAAGGAGGAGCGGGAGGGCCGATGAGCAGTTCTTC
TRBJ2-7	-	TRBV12-5	TRBD2	CASGKGLAGEQYF	TGTGCTAGTGGAAAAGGACTAGCGGGAGAGCAGTACTTC
TRBJ2-5	-	TRBV27	-	CASSTRSQETQYF	TGTGCCAGCAGTACTAGGTCCCAAGAGACCCAGTACTTC
TRBJ2-3	-	TRBV6-5	TRBD2	CASSTPGLGINTQYF	TGTGCCAGCAGTACTCCGGGACTAGGAATAAATACGCAGTATTTT
TRBJ1-1	-	TRBV9	-	CASSVSDMNTEAFF	TGTGCCAGCAGCGTATCAGACATGAACACTGAAGCTTTCTTT
TRBJ2-7	-	TRBV28	TRBD1	CASREQGTGVEQYF	TGTGCCAGCAGGGAGCAGGGGACAGGGGTCGAGCAGTACTTC
TRBJ2-1	-	TRBV11-3	TRBD2	CASSSRLAGPLNEQFF	TGTGCCAGCAGCTCCCGACTAGCGGGACCCCTCAATGAGCAGTTCTTC
TRBJ2-7	once	TRBV28	-	CASTLWPGPYEQYF	TGTGCCAGCACTCTCTGGCCAGGACCCTACGAGCAGTACTTC
TRBJ2-2	-	TRBV29-1	-	CSVEFAGAWNTGELFF	TGCAGCGTTGAATTCGCCGGGGCTTGGAACACCGGGGAGCTGTTTTTT
TRBJ2-7	-	TRBV4-1	TRBD1	CASSQDPGQGWYEQYF	TGCGCCAGCAGCCAAGATCCGGGACAGGGGTGGTACGAGCAGTACTTC
TRBJ2-7	-	TRBV7-1	TRBD1	CASSPRDREEQYF	TGTGCCAGCAGCCCCCGGGACAGGGAAGAGCAGTACTTC
TRBJ2-4	-	TRBV6-4	TRBD2	CASTSGVAKNIQYF	TGTGCCAGCACAAGCGGGGTAGCCAAAAACATTCAGTACTTC
TRBJ1-4	-	TRBV4-3	TRBD1	CASSLDRGPRGTNEKLFF	TGCGCCAGCAGCCTCGACAGGGGGCCCCGCGGAACTAATGAAAAACTGTTTTTT
TRBJ2-7	-	TRBV7-9	-	CASSLVRQNNYEQYF	TGTGCCAGCAGCTTAGTCCGCCAGAACAACTACGAGCAGTACTTC
TRBJ2-1	-	TRBV27	TRBD1	CASSLGDRYNEQFF	TGTGCCAGCAGTTTAGGGGACAGATACAATGAGCAGTTCTTC
TRBJ2-3	-	TRBV9	-	CASSVFGDATDTQYF	TGTGCCAGCAGCGTATTCGGGGACGCCACAGATACGCAGTATTTT
TRBJ2-1	-	TRBV5-6	TRBD2	CASSLGTSGRHNEQFF	TGTGCCAGCAGCTTGGGGACTAGCGGGCGTCACAATGAGCAGTTCTTC
TRBJ1-5	-	TRBV14	-	CASSQELGPQHF	TGTGCCAGCAGCCAAGAACTGGGGCCCCAGCATTTT
TRBJ2-7	-	TRBV9	TRBD2	CASSVGGLAGTYEQYF	TGTGCCAGCAGCGTAGGGGGTCTAGCGGGAACCTACGAGCAGTACTTC
TRBJ2-1	-	TRBV7-2	TRBD2	CASSSRGPSGRLDNEQFF	TGTGCCAGCAGCTCCAGGGGGCCTAGCGGGAGGCTCGACAATGAGCAGTTCTTC
TRBJ1-2	-	TRBV7-9	-	CASSSGSLVYGYTF	TGTGCCAGCAGCTCCGGGTCCTTAGTTTATGGCTACACCTTC
TRBJ2-1	-	TRBV5-3	TRBD2	CARSASGRAFPEQFF	TGTGCCAGAAGCGCTAGCGGGAGAGCTTTTCCTGAGCAGTTCTTC
TRBJ2-2	-	TRBV4-1	-	CASLPENTGELFF	TGCGCCAGCTTGCCGGAGAACACCGGGGAGCTGTTTTTT
TRBJ2-1	-	TRBV28	TRBD2	CASSFPGRYTDNEQFF	TGTGCCAGCAGTTTTCCCGGGAGGTACACAGACAATGAGCAGTTCTTC
TRBJ1-1	-	TRBV4-1	-	CASSQLQGVHTEAFF	TGCGCCAGCAGCCAGCTACAGGGAGTACACACTGAAGCTTTCTTT
TRBJ2-7	-	TRBV11-2	TRBD2	CASSQGTSVSYEQYF	TGTGCCAGCAGCCAAGGGACTAGCGTATCCTACGAGCAGTACTTC
TRBJ2-7	-	TRBV7-9	-	CASSLSYPDEQYF	TGTGCCAGCAGCTTATCCTACCCTGACGAGCAGTACTTC
TRBJ2-2	-	TRBV10-3	TRBD2	CAIGAGGPGGELFF	TGTGCCATCGGAGCGGGAGGGCCTGGCGGGGAGCTGTTTTTT
TRBJ1-2	-	TRBV9	TRBD1	CASSAGDRATSYGYTF	TGTGCCAGCAGCGCGGGGGACAGGGCTACTAGCTATGGCTACACCTTC
TRBJ1-4	-	TRBV6-6	-	CASSRGGYEKLFF	TGTGCCAGCAGTAGGGGGGGATATGAAAAACTGTTTTTT
TRBJ2-1	-	TRBV27	TRBD2	CASRSGLYNEQFF	TGTGCCAGCAGATCGGGACTATACAATGAGCAGTTCTTC
TRBJ1-1	-	TRBV10-1	-	CASSEIRNTEAFF	TGCGCCAGCAGTGAGATCAGGAACACTGAAGCTTTCTTT
TRBJ1-2	-	TRBV9	TRBD1	CASSARTGGNYGYTF	TGTGCCAGCAGCGCACGGACAGGGGGCAACTATGGCTACACCTTC